Following are 22 T cell receptor beta chains from one sample sequenced in a study of cytotoxic CD8 clonotypes in ibrutinib-treated CLL. This table comes from immunoSEQ multiplex PCR, and its TCRdb copy is limited to in-frame clones, with some not included. The sample includes about 160,000 clones, 88% of them seen just once. The sequenced sample was PBMCs, obtained at disease progression, from a patient treated with ibrutinib. The receptors shown here come from a human donor with chronic lymphocytic leukemia.

This sequence joins TRBV27 and TRBJ2-1; TRBD2 matches at 7 bases. The length of the CDR3 is 15 residues. The germline V gene encodes CDR1 MNHEY and CDR2 SMNVEV (reference sequence). V lost 1 base to trimming and J lost 9 bases; unmatched junction nucleotides: 9. CDR3 amino acids: CASSLLPAGRGEQFF. CDR3 sequence (DNA): TGTGCCAGCAGTTTATTACCAGCGGGAAGGGGTGAGCAGTTCTTC.

The V call is TRBV19, the J call TRBJ2-7, with 10 bases that match TRBD1. The CDR3 covers 16 residues. J was trimmed by 2 bases and V by 4 bases; bases with no gene match: 8. Germline loops: CDR1 LNHDA, CDR2 SQIVND (reference sequence). CDR3 amino acids: CASSTQEGTGAYEQYF. CDR3 coding DNA: TGTGCCAGTAGTACGCAGGAAGGGACAGGGGCCTACGAGCAGTACTTC. The full variable domain, in which reference TRBV19 and TRBJ2-7 provide the parts outside the CDR3, is DGGITQSPKYLFRKEGQNVTLSCEQNLNHDAMYWYRQDPGQGLRLIYYSQIVNDFQKGDIAEGYSVSREKKESFPLTVTSAQKNPTAFYLCASSTQEGTGAYEQYFGPGTRLTVT.

The gene calls are TRBV7-2 and TRBJ2-2; no definite D call. The germline CDR1 and CDR2 sequences are SGHTA and FQGNSA. The CDR3 covers 13 residues. V was cut by 5 bases and J by 0 bases, with 4 bases left in between. CDR3 sequence reads: CASSQSNTGELFF. DNA for the CDR3: TGTGCCAGCAGCCAATCGAACACCGGGGAGCTGTTTTTT. Full variable domain (missing parts from reference TRBV7-2 and TRBJ2-2): GAGVSQSPSNKVTEKGKDVELRCDPISGHTALYWYRQSLGQGLEFLIYFQGNSAPDKSGLPSDRFSAERTGGSVSTLTIQRTQQEDSAVYLCASSQSNTGELFFGEGSRLTVL.

The chain has TRBV6-1 and TRBJ2-7, with a possible D match to TRBD1 (6 bases). Germline V gene data show CDR1 as MNHNS and CDR2 as SASEGT. Trimming cost V 6 bases and J 0 bases, with 15 bases left between them. The length of the CDR3 is 15 residues. The CDR3 reads CASSRRTDSSYEQYF. The CDR3 DNA sequence: TGTGCCAGCAGCCGAAGGACAGATAGCTCCTACGAGCAGTACTTC.

The rearrangement links TRBV28 to TRBJ2-2, with 8 positions matching TRBD2. Trimming at V came to 3 bases and at J to 4 bases, leaving 7 bases not matched to a gene. CDR1 and CDR2 (germline): MDHEN, SYDVKM. The CDR3 has 16 residues. The chain's CDR3 is CASSLIGGAGTGELFF. The CDR3 bases are TGTGCCAGCAGTTTGATCGGGGGGGCTGGCACCGGGGAGCTGTTTTTT.

In DNA form, the CDR3 reads TGTGCCAGCAGCTTAGATCAACTCCGCAGGAGCACCTACAATGAGCAGTTCTTC. Translated, it gives CASSLDQLRRSTYNEQFF. This sequence joins TRBV11-2 and TRBJ2-1; D not certain. The CDR3 loop spans 18 amino acids. The V and J ends lost 0 bases and 2 bases respectively, with 17 bases between them. Per germline, CDR1 SGHAT and CDR2 FQNNGV.

The CDR3 region is CASGDRVQAGELFF. In nucleotides, the CDR3 is TGTGCCAGCGGGGACAGGGTCCAGGCCGGGGAGCTGTTTTTT. This rearrangement joins TRBV6-1 to TRBJ2-2, with 9 bases matching TRBD1. Trimming at V came to 8 bases and at J to 6 bases, leaving 7 bases not matched to a gene. CDR1 and CDR2 from the germline V gene are MNHNS and SASEGT. The CDR3 loop spans 14 amino acids.

The genes are TRBV11-2 and TRBJ2-7; D remains ambiguous. CDR1 is SGHAT, CDR2 FQNNGV, per germline. V was trimmed by 4 bases and J by 4 bases, leaving 17 bases between them. The CDR3 has 15 residues. Written as DNA, the CDR3 is TGTGCCAGCAGCTCGTCCCTCGGGCAGGCGTACGAGCAGTACTTC. Its protein product is CASSSSLGQAYEQYF.

This chain uses TRBV5-1 with TRBJ1-1; 11 bases agree with TRBD1. Trimming removed 3 bases from V and 4 bases from J; junction bases left unmatched: 8. The germline gives CDR1 SGHRS, CDR2 YFSETQ. This CDR3 is 16 amino acids long. As DNA, the CDR3 is TGCGCCAGCAGCTCTAGCCGGGGGACAGGGGGCACTGAAGCTTTCTTT. Amino acids: CASSSSRGTGGTEAFF.

The gene calls are TRBV10-3 and TRBJ1-5; no definite D call. Germline CDR1 ENHRY, CDR2 SYGVKD. V was trimmed by 11 bases and J by 6 bases, leaving 14 bases between them. The CDR3 loop spans 12 amino acids. CDR3 protein: CAVAGDRQPQHF. The CDR3 nucleotides are TGTGCCGTAGCAGGAGATCGTCAGCCCCAGCATTTT.

This chain links TRBV14 with TRBJ1-5; D is unresolved. Trimming left V 1 base short and J 6 bases short, with 7 bases between. Germline V CDR1 and CDR2: SGHDN, FVKESK. The CDR3 length is 13 residues. The CDR3 DNA reads TGTGCCAGCAGCCAAGCCCGGGTTCAGCCCCAGCATTTT. Amino acid sequence: CASSQARVQPQHF.

The rearrangement links TRBV2 to TRBJ2-3; D gene uncertain. This CDR3 has 16 residues. Trimming pared 8 bases from V and 2 bases from J, leaving 20 bases between. Germline-derived CDR1 and CDR2 are SNHLY and FYNNEI. In nucleotides, the CDR3 is TGTGCCAGCCATTCAAGAGTGTCTAGTGACACAGATACGCAGTATTTT. Its protein product is CASHSRVSSDTDTQYF.

This clone was found a few times. The chain recombines TRBV2 with TRBJ2-7; D call uncertain. Germline V gene data show CDR1 as SNHLY and CDR2 as FYNNEI. Trimming pared 1 base from V and 7 bases from J, leaving 17 bases between. The length of the CDR3 is 15 residues. In DNA, the CDR3 is TGTGCCAGCAGTGAAGGGAGTAGCCCCAGTTTGGAGCAGTACTTC. Protein product: CASSEGSSPSLEQYF.

The chain links TRBV19 to TRBJ1-2; 9 nucleotides line up with TRBD1. The CDR3 is made up of 15 amino acids. The ends lost 5 bases at V and 2 bases at J; junction bases unmatched: 6. CDR1 LNHDA and CDR2 SQIVND come from the germline V gene (reference sequence). CDR3 in DNA: TGTGCCAGTAGTCGATACGGACAGGGGAACTATGGCTACACCTTC. Its translation: CASSRYGQGNYGYTF. Filled out from reference TRBV19 and TRBJ1-2, the complete variable domain reads DGGITQSPKYLFRKEGQNVTLSCEQNLNHDAMYWYRQDPGQGLRLIYYSQIVNDFQKGDIAEGYSVSREKKESFPLTVTSAQKNPTAFYLCASSRYGQGNYGYTFGSGTRLTVV.

The CDR3 DNA is TGCGCCAGCAGCTTGTTGGTGGGAGTGGGGAACACCGGGGAGCTGTTTTTT. Its protein is CASSLLVGVGNTGELFF. The chain links TRBV5-1 to TRBJ2-2; perhaps TRBD2 as D (5 bases). V lost 1 base to trimming and J lost 1 base, with 14 bases between them. This CDR3 comprises 17 residues. The V gene's germline CDR1 is SGHRS and CDR2 YFSETQ.

In regard to this clone: One end of the junction fails to match germline, which may point to a read error. The chain combines TRBV2 with TRBJ2-7; 8 bases map to TRBD1. Germline V gene sequence: CDR1 SNHLY, CDR2 FYNNEI. The CDR3 runs 15 residues. CDR3 nucleotides: TGTGCCAGCAGGGAAGCCCGGACAGGGTTCTACGAGCAGTACTTC. As protein: CASREARTGFYEQYF.

The genes are TRBV9 and TRBJ1-2, with TRBD1 identical over 7 bases. V dropped 2 bases and J dropped 4; count of bases not matched to a gene: 5. The CDR3 totals 14 residues. Germline-derived CDR1 and CDR2 are SGDLS and YYNGEE. The CDR3 loop is CASSVQGEGYGYTF. The CDR3, as DNA: TGTGCCAGCAGCGTGCAGGGGGAGGGCTATGGCTACACCTTC. The full variable domain, rest sourced from reference TRBV9 and TRBJ1-2, is DSGVTQTPKHLITATGQRVTLRCSPRSGDLSVYWYQQSLDQGLQFLIQYYNGEERAKGNILERFSAQQFPDLHSELNLSSLELGDSALYFCASSVQGEGYGYTFGSGTRLTVV.

The J gene is TRBJ2-5, the V gene TRBV6-6; D is perhaps TRBD2 (5 bases). The germline V gene encodes CDR1 MNHNY and CDR2 SVGAGI (reference sequence). This CDR3 has 15 residues. Trimming left V 4 bases short and J 5 bases short, with 17 bases between. The CDR3 region is CASSLDGVKKETQYF. The CDR3, as DNA: TGTGCCAGCAGTTTAGACGGGGTGAAAAAGGAGACCCAGTACTTC.

The rearrangement links TRBV25-1 to TRBJ1-5, with TRBD1 matching 9 bases. CDR1 MGHDK and CDR2 SYGVNS come from the germline V gene. Trimming removed 4 bases from V and 3 bases from J; junction bases left unmatched: 10. The CDR3 is 17 amino acids. The CDR3 loop is CASSGDRDGSFNQPQHF. The DNA of the CDR3 is TGTGCCAGCAGTGGGGACAGGGATGGCTCATTCAATCAGCCCCAGCATTTT. Based on the CDR3 plus reference TRBV25-1 and TRBJ1-5, the full variable domain is EADIYQTPRYLVIGTGKKITLECSQTMGHDKMYWYQQDPGMELHLIHYSYGVNSTEKGDLSSESTVSRIRTEHFPLTLESARPSHTSQYLCASSGDRDGSFNQPQHFGDGTRLSIL.

The chain is built from TRBV6-1 and TRBJ2-7; the D gene is possibly TRBD1 (7 bases). V lost 2 bases and J 4 bases, leaving 18 bases between the germline ends. Looked up from germline, CDR1 is MNHNS and CDR2 is SASEGT. The CDR3 consists of 16 residues. The CDR3 loop is CASSERGQGRSYEQYF. The CDR3 DNA is TGTGCCAGCAGTGAAAGGGGGCAGGGGAGGTCGTACGAGCAGTACTTC.

This sequence joins TRBV19 and TRBJ2-5; no clear D gene. Trimming shortened V by 8 bases and J by 7 bases, and 8 bases separated the two germline ends. CDR1 LNHDA and CDR2 SQIVND come from the germline V gene (reference sequence). The length of the CDR3 is 10 residues. CDR3 bases: TGTGCCAGTGGCCTGCGGACCCAGTACTTC. This sequence encodes CASGLRTQYF.

The chain links TRBV7-2 to TRBJ1-2, with TRBD1 as a possible D gene (5 bases). This CDR3 comprises 13 residues. V lost 3 bases, J lost 6 bases, and 11 bases lay in between. In germline, CDR1 is SGHTA, CDR2 FQGNSA. CDR3 coding DNA: TGTGCCAGCAGCTTTATTTCCAGGGATGGCTACACCTTC. Translation gives CASSFISRDGYTF.